What follows describes a single TCR beta chain. Its antigen is not identified. This entry comes from a study of CD8 T cells in ankylosing spondylitis. General study findings and limits: CD8+ by phenotype, disease-linked clones were relatively rare in peripheral blood.

MiXCR was run by TCRdb on the 5' RACE reads, yielding one entry per CDR3 protein. Here the sample spans a few hundred thousand distinct CDR3 sequences, roughly 20% being singletons. This TCR was recovered from a female donor with ankylosing spondylitis or in good health (not recorded which). Sequencing was carried out using blood, either unsorted or a sorted T cell fraction (not recorded which).

The CDR3 nucleotides read TGCAGTGCTAGAGGGGCAAGCGGGAGTTACGAGCAGTACTTC. The encoded protein is CSARGASGSYEQYF. This chain connects TRBV20-1 to TRBJ2-7, with 8 bases lining up with TRBD2. The CDR3 consists of 14 residues. V dropped 1 base and J dropped 4; count of bases not matched to a gene: 6. Germline lookup yields CDR1 DFQATT and CDR2 SNEGSKA (reference sequence).